Below, 9 T cell receptor beta chains from the same sample are listed, as sequenced in a study of cytomegalovirus exposure and HLA in healthy donors. PCR employed 60 Vbeta and 13 Jbeta primers. Repertoires were generated with immunoSEQ multiplex PCR, while TCRdb's copy carries only in-frame clones and drops some. The table shows 100,000 to 150,000 clones, with about 82% occurring only once. The specimen sequenced was PBMCs. The receptor set was obtained from a man aged 30 to 39 in good health and CMV-seronegative.

A word on this clone: Other DNA sequences of this sample code for an identical CDR3. The chain recombines TRBV6-5 with TRBJ2-7; 7 bases match TRBD1. V was pared by 0 bases and J by 0 bases, with 2 bases of the junction left unmatched. Germline CDR1 reads MNHEY; CDR2 reads SVGAGI. This CDR3 has 15 residues. CDR3 in amino acids: CASSYSAGGSYEQYF. The CDR3 region has the DNA TGTGCCAGCAGTTACTCTGCAGGGGGCTCCTACGAGCAGTACTTC.

The chain employs TRBV2 and TRBJ1-1; 7 bases line up with TRBD1. CDR3 length: 13 amino acids. The trim removed 11 bases at V and 1 base at J, leaving 7 bases unmatched. The germline CDR1 and CDR2 sequences are SNHLY and FYNNEI. Here the CDR3 reads CACGGGGNTEAFF. CDR3 in DNA: TGTGCCTGTGGAGGGGGCGGGAACACTGAAGCTTTCTTT.

The chain joins TRBV10-3 to TRBJ2-1; 8 bases align to TRBD1. V was clipped by 7 bases and J by 15 bases; unmatched bases: 11. The germline CDR1 and CDR2 sequences are ENHRY and SYGVKD. CDR3 length: 12 amino acids. The CDR3: CAITGSGDRPFF. CDR3 sequence (DNA): TGTGCCATCACCGGGAGTGGGGACAGGCCGTTCTTC.

This clone was seen more than once but under ten times. This sequence joins TRBV4-1 and TRBJ1-4; TRBD1 matches at 8 bases. CDR1 is MGHRA, CDR2 YSYEKL, per germline. Trimming at V came to 6 bases and at J to 8 bases, leaving 11 bases not matched to a gene. The CDR3 contains 15 residues. For the CDR3, the DNA is TGCGCCAGCAGTCTTTCGGACAGGGTCAAAGAAAAACTGTTTTTT. It yields the protein CASSLSDRVKEKLFF.

CDR3 DNA: TGTGCCAGTAACAGCCTAGCGGGGGATCGGAATGAGCAGTTCTTC. Its protein product is CASNSLAGDRNEQFF. The J gene is TRBJ2-1, the V gene TRBV19, with 10 bases that match TRBD2. The CDR3 loop spans 15 amino acids. J lost 7 bases, V lost 7 bases, and 10 bases had no gene match. CDR1 is LNHDA, CDR2 SQIVND, per germline (reference sequence).

The chain uses TRBV9 and TRBJ2-3; D not certain. Germline V gene sequence: CDR1 SGDLS, CDR2 YYNGEE. The CDR3 is 15 residues long. V lost 4 bases and J lost 2, with 14 bases in between. The CDR3 nucleotides read TGTGCCAGCAGCTCCCCCACTTTTGTCACAGATACGCAGTATTTT. This sequence encodes CASSSPTFVTDTQYF.

This chain joins TRBV29-1 and TRBJ2-7; TRBD2 agrees at 9 bases. J lost 3 bases, V lost 5 bases, and 5 bases had no gene match. Germline loops: CDR1 SQVTM, CDR2 ANQGSEA. CDR3 length equals 13 residues. This CDR3 is CSVHAGGIYEQYF. For the CDR3, the DNA is TGCAGCGTTCATGCGGGAGGGATCTACGAGCAGTACTTC.

The V and J genes are TRBV10-3 and TRBJ1-5; perhaps TRBD1 as D (5 bases). There are 15 residues in the CDR3. The germline V gene has CDR1 ENHRY and CDR2 SYGVKD. Trimming pared 7 bases from V and 0 bases from J, leaving 13 bases between. CDR3 loop: CAIKEGGDSNQPQHF. The DNA for the CDR3 is TGTGCCATCAAGGAAGGAGGGGATAGCAATCAGCCCCAGCATTTT.

A few counts support this clone. The chain carries TRBV7-2 and TRBJ2-3; 10 bases are a match to TRBD1. The germline V gene has CDR1 SGHTA and CDR2 FQGNSA. J lost 8 bases, V lost 5 bases, and 13 bases had no gene match. The CDR3 covers 16 residues. The CDR3 DNA reads TGTGCCAGCAGCGGGCGGACAGGGGGATCAGGCGGTACGCAGTATTTT. Protein sequence: CASSGRTGGSGGTQYF.